This T cell receptor beta chain was identified in a study of blood T cell repertoires in COVID-19. Study overall: The cDNA or gDNA used as material had been derived from T cells, B-cell-depleted T cells, or PBMCs.

Germline CDR1 is LNHDA and CDR2 is SQIVND (reference sequence). The CDR3 totals 14 residues. Trimming took 3 bases from V and 7 from J; bases not matched to a gene: 5. As originally analysed: Estimation of nucleated cell counts relied on the amplification of reference gene primers. TCRdb's table, derived via immunoSEQ multiplex PCR, lists solely in-frame clones and lacks some. V and J calls and clone size are as listed in that table; D and trimming were resolved from the DNA. Altogether 25,000 to 40,000 clones are present, 88% being singletons, with the ten largest covering more than 13%. The receptor comes from a human donor with active COVID-19. The donor label of this sample is uncertain. Specimen: peripheral blood. The chain is built from TRBV19 and TRBJ1-5; 8 bases are shared with TRBD1. The CDR3 sequence is CASSIQGAGQPQHF. In nucleotides, the CDR3 is TGTGCCAGTAGTATTCAGGGGGCCGGGCAGCCCCAGCATTTT.